The T cell receptor (beta chain) under discussion was sequenced for a study of molecular identifiers for immune sequencing clone quantification (dated by TCRdb to the late 2010s). Study-wide context: For a replicate experiment, RNA from approximately 20,000 or 100,000 naive CD8 T cells was divided into five aliquots, and four of the five aliquots were sequenced. This methods study used CD8 T cells to benchmark TCR RNA copy counting and molecular-identifier clustering-based TCR repertoire sequencing (MIDCIRS).

Library preparation employed PCR. Sequencer: NextSeq 500. Bulk TCR libraries were prepared as previously described, using TCR primers listed in Table S5. The Qiagen AllPrep DNA/RNA kit was used to purify total RNA. Reads from multiple sequencing runs of the same library were pooled before analysis. The source study handled its data this way. Only reads with exact TCR constant sequence were kept, trimmed to 150 nt, and grouped by their 12-nt molecular barcodes. Reads in each barcode group were sub-clustered using a 15% Levenshtein threshold, and a quality-weighted consensus sequence was built for each RNA molecule. Non-functional sequences were excluded, and lower-count sequences lying one edit away from another sequence were also excluded. Based on fitting two negative binomial distributions, any barcode sub-cluster with under 20% of the maximum read count was discarded. TCRdb reworked the public reads: Q25 trimming with fastp, MiXCR clone assembly, productive beta chains retained. Under each unique CDR3 protein, matching rows form one entry showing the most common genes and DNA. The V and J calls follow TCRdb's processing rather than the paper's. The sample table records about 630,000 distinct CDR3 sequences; about 25% of these occur just once. The biggest ten clones account for around 0.78% of the sample.

Paper-wide results and their limitations: The sizes of highly expanded clones could end up underestimated when identical TCR molecules share a barcode. Spiked-in Jurkat TCR RNA equivalent to a single cell was reported to be detectable even among 850,000 to 1,000,000 naive CD8 T cells. About 3 recovered TCR RNA copies per cell were obtained by modeling, versus approximately 10 by digital PCR, implying a capture efficiency of 30% to 35%. When barcode sub-clustering was omitted, TCR diversity was inflated by chimeric consensus sequences, with chimeras reaching as high as 47%. The naive libraries included spiked-in Jurkat TCR RNA (about ten copies' worth), and this Jurkat TCR RNA is not part of the donor repertoire. In CMV-specific effector cells, over 99% of molecules were held by clones above 20 RNA copies, whereas under 1% of molecules were held by such clones in naive cells.

There are 13 amino acids in the CDR3, from cysteine to phenylalanine inclusive. CDR3 DNA only is kept here, 39 bases in frame from base 1. Relative to germline, V is 7 bases shorter and J is 1 base shorter, with 10 bases between their ends. This clonotype was seen only a few times. Its antigen remains unidentified. There are no base qualities to consult, and no much larger clone falls within one base. Naive CD8 T cell libraries were made from 20,000 to 1,000,000 sorted cells using 10%, 30% or 50% of purified RNA. On a BD FACSAria II, naive CD8 T cells were FACS-sorted as CD8+CD4-CCR7+CD45RA+ and collected into RLT Plus buffer. To test detection sensitivity, Jurkat RNA equal to some 11 TCR copies was added to samples of about 20,000-1,100,000 naive CD8 T cells. Enrichment of CD8 T cells was performed with RosetteSep CD8+ T Cell Enrichment Cocktail and Ficoll-Paque, after which ACK red cell lysis was carried out.

The source of this sequence is a human donor in good health. Some libraries in this study had Jurkat cell RNA spiked in. Sequencing was carried out using naive CD8+ T cells from blood, with Jurkat cell RNA spiked in. This sample's cell subset or site label indicates: FACS-sorted CD8+CD4-CCR7+CD45RA+ naive T cells. Here the chain combines TRBV12-3 or TRBV12-4 and TRBJ1-1, with a weak D call of TRBD1 (5 bases match). The DNA reads TGTGCCAGCAACCCCGGGGCGAACACTGAAGCTTTCTTT. The encoded protein is CASNPGANTEAFF.